The 21 T cell receptor beta chains below all came from one sample that was sequenced in a study of cytomegalovirus exposure and HLA in healthy donors. Primers for the PCR totalled 60 Vbeta and 13 Jbeta. Some clones are missing from TCRdb's copy, which holds only in-frame ones; the method was immunoSEQ multiplex PCR. The sample holds 150,000 to 200,000 clones, about four fifths seen once. The specimen was PBMCs. These receptors originate from a woman in her 50s in good health and CMV-seronegative.

J is TRBJ2-1 and V is TRBV14; a possible D gene is TRBD1 (6 bases). CDR1 and CDR2 (germline): SGHDN, FVKESK. Trimming cost V 4 bases and J 9 bases, with 19 bases left between them. There are 15 residues in the CDR3. The CDR3 sequence: CASSLRDKVSGEQFF. The CDR3 DNA reads TGTGCCAGCAGCCTCCGGGACAAAGTCAGCGGTGAGCAGTTCTTC.

The chain carries TRBV5-1 and TRBJ2-1, with D perhaps matching TRBD1 (6 bases). This CDR3 region has 17 residues. The V end lost 1 base, the J end lost 4 bases, and 18 bases lay between the germline ends. Germline-derived CDR1 and CDR2 are SGHRS and YFSETQ. The CDR3 DNA sequence: TGCGCCAGCAGCTTGACAGGGAACGTCGGACGATACAATGAGCAGTTCTTC. Translation gives CASSLTGNVGRYNEQFF.

This chain uses TRBV18 with TRBJ2-7; 9 bases align to TRBD1. Germline V CDR1 and CDR2: KGHSH, LQKENI. The V gene end was trimmed by 3 bases and the J gene end by 7 bases; junction bases not matched to a gene: 7. The CDR3 spans 14 residues. The CDR3, as DNA: TGTGCCAGCTCACCTACCACAGGGGGCCGGGAGCAGTACTTC. Its protein product is CASSPTTGGREQYF.

J is TRBJ2-2 and V is TRBV28; TRBD1 agrees at 8 bases. The trim removed 10 bases at V and 7 bases at J, leaving 8 bases unmatched. Germline V gene lookup returns CDR1 MDHEN and CDR2 SYDVKM. CDR3 length: 13 residues. CDR3: CATGQGNIGELFF. The DNA for the CDR3 is TGTGCCACCGGACAGGGTAATATCGGGGAGCTGTTTTTT.

This clone has only a few counts. This rearrangement joins TRBV6-6 to TRBJ1-1; 8 bases match TRBD1. The junction had 8 bases not matched to a gene; V was cut back by 0 bases and J by 11 bases. Germline-derived CDR1 and CDR2 are MNHNY and SVGAGI (reference sequence). The CDR3 covers 14 residues. The CDR3 sequence is CASSYSDRALGAFF. The CDR3 nucleotides read TGTGCCAGCAGTTACTCGGACAGGGCCCTTGGGGCTTTCTTT.

The V gene is TRBV11-2, the J gene TRBJ1-5; D gene unclear. V lost 1 base and J lost 4, with 8 bases in between. This CDR3 spans 14 amino acids. Germline V gene data show CDR1 as SGHAT and CDR2 as FQNNGV. The CDR3 DNA is TGTGCCAGCAGCTTAGGGGTACAGAATCAGCCCCAGCATTTT. Its translation is CASSLGVQNQPQHF.

Points on this clone: Mismatch with germline at one junction end may stem from a read error. The CDR3 here is CAGSFYRLETQYF. For the CDR3, the DNA is TGTGCCGGCAGTTTCTATCGATTGGAGACCCAGTACTTC. The rearrangement uses TRBV28 and TRBJ2-5; D not resolved. From germline, CDR1 is MDHEN and CDR2 SYDVKM. The CDR3 has 13 amino acids.

As concerns this clone: A read error may account for a junction end that differs from germline. The gene calls are TRBV7-9 and TRBJ2-7, with 8 bases matching TRBD1. This CDR3 has 15 amino acids. Germline values: CDR1 SEHNR, CDR2 FQNEAQ (reference sequence). The DNA of the CDR3 is TGTTCCAGCAGCTCAGTACGGACAGGGAGGAACGAGCAGTACTTC. Translating gives CSSSSVRTGRNEQYF.

The chain combines TRBV28 with TRBJ2-7; D may be TRBD1 (5 bases). Germline V gene sequence: CDR1 MDHEN, CDR2 SYDVKM. This CDR3 comprises 15 residues. V was cut by 6 bases and J by 6 bases, with 21 bases left in between. Here the CDR3 reads CASSLDRPLLPEQYF. For the CDR3, the DNA is TGTGCCAGCAGCTTAGACAGACCCTTACTGCCCGAGCAGTACTTC.

The chain joins TRBV27 to TRBJ2-2, with 9 bases identical to TRBD2. The ends lost 7 bases at V and 0 bases at J; junction bases unmatched: 3. CDR1 and CDR2 (germline): MNHEY, SMNVEV (reference sequence). The CDR3 covers 15 residues. CDR3 DNA sequence: TGTGCCAGCACGGCGGGAGGGCCGAACACCGGGGAGCTGTTTTTT. Amino acid sequence: CASTAGGPNTGELFF.

The rearrangement links TRBV9 to TRBJ1-2; the match to TRBD1 covers 7 bases. The germline CDR1 and CDR2 sequences are SGDLS and YYNGEE. The CDR3 totals 12 residues. V shed 3 bases and J 8 bases; nucleotides not matched to a gene: 4. CDR3 DNA: TGTGCCAGCAGCGCGACAGGGAAAGGCTACACCTTC. Translated, it gives CASSATGKGYTF.

This chain joins TRBV7-9 and TRBJ2-2, with TRBD1 matching over 7 bases. This CDR3 region has 15 residues. Germline V lookup: CDR1 SEHNR, CDR2 FQNEAQ (reference sequence). After removal of 5 bases from V and 4 bases from J, the junction contained 7 bases not matched to a gene. CDR3 nucleotides: TGTGCCAGCAGCAAGTCGACAGGGAGCACCGGGGAGCTGTTTTTT. It translates to CASSKSTGSTGELFF.

There are a few counts of this clone. The chain uses TRBV5-1 and TRBJ2-1, with D uncertain. The CDR3 runs to 16 residues. The germline V and J ends were trimmed by 0 bases and 7 bases, with 17 bases remaining between them. Germline values: CDR1 SGHRS, CDR2 YFSETQ. CDR3 nucleotides: TGCGCCAGCAGCTTGGTTGTGGCGGATCGATGGAATGAGCAGTTCTTC. Protein product: CASSLVVADRWNEQFF.

The rearrangement joins TRBV2 to TRBJ2-5; TRBD2 agrees at 7 bases. V was pared by 8 bases and J by 5 bases, with 8 bases of the junction left unmatched. CDR1 is SNHLY, CDR2 FYNNEI, per germline. CDR3 size: 13 residues. This CDR3 reads CASLVGTKETQYF. Written as DNA, the CDR3 is TGTGCCAGCTTAGTTGGGACTAAGGAGACCCAGTACTTC.

J is TRBJ1-5 and V is TRBV28; 7 nucleotides agree with TRBD1. V shed 3 bases, J shed 7 bases, and the junction held 9 bases outside the gene matches. The length of the CDR3 is 15 residues. Germline CDR1 reads MDHEN; CDR2 reads SYDVKM. The CDR3 loop is CASSFQTGRNQPQHF. As DNA, the CDR3 is TGTGCCAGCAGTTTCCAGACAGGGAGGAACCAGCCCCAGCATTTT.

The V gene is TRBV28, the J gene TRBJ1-5, with a weak D call TRBD1 (5 bases). CDR1 is MDHEN and CDR2 is SYDVKM in the germline V gene. The CDR3 is 16 residues long. Trimming cost V 4 bases and J 4 bases, with 17 bases left between them. CDR3 DNA sequence: TGTGCCAGCAGTTCCCCAGGGAGGGAGGGGAATCAGCCCCAGCATTTT. Translated, it gives CASSSPGREGNQPQHF.

This clone was counted only a few times. CDR3 sequence: CAWSQGNQPQHF. In DNA, the CDR3 is TGTGCCTGGAGTCAGGGAAATCAGCCCCAGCATTTT. The chain carries TRBV30 and TRBJ1-5; a possible D gene is TRBD1 (5 bases). V was clipped by 2 bases and J by 4 bases, with 6 bases between them. The CDR3 spans 12 residues. Per the germline V gene, CDR1 is GTSNPN and CDR2 is SVGIG (reference sequence).

This chain links TRBV30 with TRBJ1-6; 7 bases map to TRBD1. The V gene's germline CDR1 is GTSNPN and CDR2 SVGIG (reference sequence). V trimming: 2 bases; J trimming: 7 bases; junction bases outside the gene matches: 11. The CDR3 is 16 residues long. As DNA, the CDR3 is TGTGCCTGGAGTTCCCCCCGGGGACAGTACAATTCACCCCTCCACTTT. Protein product: CAWSSPRGQYNSPLHF.

The table lists this clone with a count of one. CDR3 nucleotides: TGTGCCAGCAGCCGTGAGACGGCGGTAACCGGGGAGCTGTTTTTT. This gives the protein CASSRETAVTGELFF. This chain links TRBV7-6 with TRBJ2-2; D is ambiguous. Trimming took off 5 bases at V and 5 bases at J, with 15 bases between the two ends. The CDR3 totals 15 residues. Germline-derived CDR1 and CDR2 are SGHVS and FNYEAQ.

The rearrangement links TRBV6-5 to TRBJ2-2; weak D call: TRBD1 (5 bases). Germline V gene lookup returns CDR1 MNHEY and CDR2 SVGAGI. The V gene lost 5 bases and the J gene lost 4 bases, with 14 bases spanning the gap. The CDR3 is made up of 15 amino acids. The CDR3 sequence is CASSRKGEGTGELFF. The CDR3, as DNA: TGTGCCAGCAGTCGAAAAGGGGAAGGCACCGGGGAGCTGTTTTTT.

This clone was found a few times. V is TRBV5-1 and J is TRBJ1-4; 9 bases match TRBD1. Germline V gene lookup returns CDR1 SGHRS and CDR2 YFSETQ. The trim removed 1 base at V and 8 bases at J, leaving 6 bases unmatched. CDR3 length: 15 amino acids. The CDR3 here is CASSLSGTGLEKLFF. DNA of the CDR3: TGCGCCAGCAGCTTGTCTGGGACAGGGTTGGAAAAACTGTTTTTT.